These T cell receptor beta chains were read from a single sample in a study of T cells in Graves' hyperthyroidism and ophthalmopathy. One entry per CDR3 protein results from TCRdb running MiXCR on the multiplex PCR reads. Of about 700,000 distinct CDR3 sequences in the sample, 45% were seen once. Sequenced material: peripheral blood or thyroid tissue (not recorded which). Receptor source: an adult man with Graves' disease, either hyperthyroidism or ophthalmopathy (not recorded which). The CDR3 runs from the conserved cysteine through the conserved F or W. Fields, in order: D gene, V gene, clone size, J gene, CDR3 DNA, CDR3 protein. D genes are given only for firm matches. Clone sizes are given selectively: once, few, many, or a class where the clone is expanded.

D gene: TRBD2; V gene: TRBV2; clone size: .; J gene: TRBJ2-5; CDR3 DNA: TGTGCCAGCAGTGAAGGCGGTAGCGGGAAGTGGGAGACCCAGTACTTC; CDR3 protein: CASSEGGSGKWETQYF
D gene: .; V gene: TRBV7-2; clone size: .; J gene: TRBJ2-7; CDR3 DNA: TGTGCCAGCAGTTACCGGAGCCATAGCTCCTACGAGCAGTACTTC; CDR3 protein: CASSYRSHSSYEQYF
D gene: TRBD1; V gene: TRBV7-2; clone size: many; J gene: TRBJ1-6; CDR3 DNA: TGTGCCAGCAGCTTAGAGGGGGCGCCGGATTCACCCCTCCACTTT; CDR3 protein: CASSLEGAPDSPLHF
D gene: TRBD1; V gene: TRBV5-6; clone size: .; J gene: TRBJ2-7; CDR3 DNA: TGTGCCAGCAGCTTGTGGGACAGGGGAAGCCTACGTGAGCAGTACTTC; CDR3 protein: CASSLWDRGSLREQYF
D gene: .; V gene: TRBV12-3/TRBV12-4; clone size: once; J gene: TRBJ1-5; CDR3 DNA: TGTGCCAGCAGTTTTAGTGAGGGGGAGAAGCCCCAGCATTTT; CDR3 protein: CASSFSEGEKPQHF
D gene: .; V gene: TRBV6-5; clone size: .; J gene: TRBJ1-1; CDR3 DNA: TGTGCCAGCAGTTACCTCCCCATGAACACTGAAGCTTTCTTT; CDR3 protein: CASSYLPMNTEAFF
D gene: .; V gene: TRBV6-5; clone size: .; J gene: TRBJ2-7; CDR3 DNA: TGTGCCAGCAGTTACGTACAGAGGGCTAGCTCCTACGAGCAGTACTTC; CDR3 protein: CASSYVQRASSYEQYF
D gene: .; V gene: TRBV7-4; clone size: few; J gene: TRBJ2-5; CDR3 DNA: TGTGCCAGCAGCCAAGAGAGGACGGAGGAGACCCAGTACTTC; CDR3 protein: CASSQERTEETQYF
D gene: TRBD2; V gene: TRBV9; clone size: .; J gene: TRBJ2-2; CDR3 DNA: TGTGCCAGCAGCGTGGGGGAGGGGTTCGGGGAGCTGTTTTTT; CDR3 protein: CASSVGEGFGELFF
D gene: TRBD1; V gene: TRBV5-1; clone size: .; J gene: TRBJ1-1; CDR3 DNA: TGCGCCAGCAGACCCGGACAGGGCGACACTGAAGCTTTCTTT; CDR3 protein: CASRPGQGDTEAFF
D gene: TRBD2; V gene: TRBV7-3; clone size: many; J gene: TRBJ2-5; CDR3 DNA: TGTGCCAGCAGCCCCGGAGGGCGGGGGGACCAGTACTTC; CDR3 protein: CASSPGGRGDQYF
D gene: TRBD1; V gene: TRBV20-1; clone size: many; J gene: TRBJ1-2; CDR3 DNA: TGCAGTGCCACGGACAGGGGTCGTGGCTACACCTTC; CDR3 protein: CSATDRGRGYTF
D gene: .; V gene: TRBV20-1; clone size: many; J gene: TRBJ1-1; CDR3 DNA: TGCAGTGCTAGAGGTGGGCAGGTGAACACTGAAGCTTTCTTT; CDR3 protein: CSARGGQVNTEAFF
D gene: TRBD2; V gene: TRBV7-8; clone size: few; J gene: TRBJ2-2; CDR3 DNA: TGTGCCAGCAGCTTATTGGCTAGCGGGGGAAACACCGGGGAGCTGTTTTTT; CDR3 protein: CASSLLASGGNTGELFF
D gene: .; V gene: TRBV24-1; clone size: many; J gene: TRBJ1-2; CDR3 DNA: TGTGCCACCAGTGATTTCCAGACCTATGGCTACACCTTC; CDR3 protein: CATSDFQTYGYTF
D gene: .; V gene: TRBV9; clone size: many; J gene: TRBJ1-2; CDR3 DNA: TGTGCCAGCAGCGACGGTGGGACTAACTATGGCTACACCTTC; CDR3 protein: CASSDGGTNYGYTF
D gene: .; V gene: TRBV19; clone size: many; J gene: TRBJ1-5; CDR3 DNA: TGTGCCAGTAGTATTAACAGGGCCGATCAGCCCCAGCATTTT; CDR3 protein: CASSINRADQPQHF
D gene: TRBD1; V gene: TRBV10-3; clone size: .; J gene: TRBJ2-7; CDR3 DNA: TGTGCCAGCAGTTACGACCCGGGACAGGGCCCTTACGAGCAGTACTTC; CDR3 protein: CASSYDPGQGPYEQYF
D gene: .; V gene: TRBV5-6; clone size: .; J gene: TRBJ1-4; CDR3 DNA: TGTGCCAGCAGCTTTGACAGGTCGGCTGAAAAACTGTTTTTT; CDR3 protein: CASSFDRSAEKLFF
D gene: .; V gene: TRBV24-1; clone size: few; J gene: TRBJ1-1; CDR3 DNA: TGTGCCACCAGTGATCCCCCGGGATCGGAAGCTTTCTTT; CDR3 protein: CATSDPPGSEAFF
D gene: TRBD1; V gene: TRBV7-9; clone size: .; J gene: TRBJ1-1; CDR3 DNA: TGTGCCAGCAGTTTAACCTCCGGGACAGGGCTCACTGAAGCTTTCTTT; CDR3 protein: CASSLTSGTGLTEAFF
D gene: TRBD1; V gene: TRBV5-1; clone size: many; J gene: TRBJ2-7; CDR3 DNA: TGCGCCAGCAGCCCAAGGACAGGGAACGAGCAGTACTTC; CDR3 protein: CASSPRTGNEQYF
D gene: .; V gene: TRBV7-8; clone size: few; J gene: TRBJ2-7; CDR3 DNA: TGTGCCAGCAGCTCCCAGACTGCCCTCTCCTACGAGCAGTACTTC; CDR3 protein: CASSSQTALSYEQYF
D gene: TRBD1; V gene: TRBV24-1; clone size: .; J gene: TRBJ2-5; CDR3 DNA: TGTGCCACCAGTGATTCTATGGACAGGGCCCAGTACTTC; CDR3 protein: CATSDSMDRAQYF
D gene: TRBD1; V gene: TRBV7-2; clone size: .; J gene: TRBJ1-1; CDR3 DNA: TGTGCCAGCAGCTTAGCGGGGGCACAGGGGGCAAACACTGAAGCTTTCTTT; CDR3 protein: CASSLAGAQGANTEAFF
D gene: .; V gene: TRBV20-1; clone size: .; J gene: TRBJ2-7; CDR3 DNA: TGCAGTGCTAGCCCCGGGGCAGGTCCGTCCGAGCAGTACTTC; CDR3 protein: CSASPGAGPSEQYF
D gene: .; V gene: TRBV19; clone size: .; J gene: TRBJ2-2; CDR3 DNA: TGTGCCAGTAGTACATCAAGCTCGTTGTATGCCGGGGAGCCGTTTTTT; CDR3 protein: CASSTSSSLYAGEPFF